The rows below give T cell receptor beta chains drawn from one sample of a study of blood T cell repertoires in COVID-19. Some clones are missing from TCRdb's copy, which holds only in-frame ones; the method was immunoSEQ multiplex PCR. The table shows around 230,000 clones, with about 88% occurring only once. The material sequenced was PBMCs or T cells enriched from blood (not recorded which). The receptors were gathered from a woman aged 25 to 39 who had recovered from COVID-19. Each CDR3 is given with its conserved first and last residue. The D gene is left open where the match is weak. Size is omitted from some rows. Given values are once, few, many or a class for expanded clones.

D,V,J,size,DNA,CDR3
NA,TRBV5-1,TRBJ1-3,NA,TGCGCCAGCAGCTTGGGGACAGCCGGAAACACCATATATTTT,CASSLGTAGNTIYF
NA,TRBV5-1,TRBJ1-1,NA,TGCGCCAGCAGCTTGGACAGAGGGACTGAAGCTTTCTTT,CASSLDRGTEAFF
NA,TRBV29-1,TRBJ1-1,once,TGCAGCGTTGGATTTAGCAGAAGACCGATGAACACTGAAGCTTTCTTT,CSVGFSRRPMNTEAFF
NA,TRBV6-1,TRBJ1-2,NA,TGTGCCAGCAGTGAAGCGGAGGTAGGGGGCTACACCTTC,CASSEAEVGGYTF
NA,TRBV9,TRBJ2-7,NA,TGTGCCAGCAGCGCGACCACAGGGAACTACGAGCAGTACTTC,CASSATTGNYEQYF
NA,TRBV25-1,TRBJ1-2,NA,TGTGCCAGCAGTGAATCGAGTAGATCCTATGGCTACACCTTC,CASSESSRSYGYTF
NA,TRBV11-2,TRBJ2-5,NA,TGTGCCAGCAGCTTGGGGGCCTTGTACCAAGAGACCCAGTACTTC,CASSLGALYQETQYF
TRBD1,TRBV9,TRBJ1-2,NA,TGTGCCAGCAGCACCACAGGGGATGGCTACACCTTC,CASSTTGDGYTF
TRBD2,TRBV20-1,TRBJ2-7,NA,TGCAGTGCTAGTTCCCTAGCGGGGTTCTACGAGCAGTACTTC,CSASSLAGFYEQYF
NA,TRBV25-1,TRBJ2-2,once,TGTGCCAGCAGTGAGGTCGGGGGTAGGGGCATCACCGGGGAGCTGTTTTTT,CASSEVGGRGITGELFF
TRBD2,TRBV19,TRBJ2-3,NA,TGTGCCAGTAGTTGGACTAGCGCCTTCACAGATACGCAGTATTTT,CASSWTSAFTDTQYF